Below are 20 T cell receptor beta chains sequenced from a single sample in a study of T cell responses to AZD1222 COVID-19 vaccine. Sequencing was performed with immunoSEQ multiplex PCR; in TCRdb, only in-frame clones are kept and a portion is missing. The table has some 100,000 clones, approximately 90% seen once. The sample in question was peripheral blood, obtained on day 0 of AZD1222 vaccination. Source of these receptors: an adult in good health.

This clone was recorded once. The V gene is TRBV5-1, the J gene TRBJ2-5; a weak D match, TRBD1 (6 bases). This CDR3 has 15 amino acids. CDR1 is SGHRS and CDR2 is YFSETQ in the germline V gene. V lost 4 bases and J 3 bases, leaving 16 bases between the germline ends. The CDR3 region is CASSAKVQGEETQYF. The CDR3 DNA follows: TGCGCCAGCAGCGCGAAGGTACAGGGAGAAGAGACCCAGTACTTC.

J is TRBJ1-1 and V is TRBV29-1; D not resolved. Trimming took off 7 bases at V and 0 bases at J, with 12 bases between the two ends. The CDR3 sequence is 13 residues long. Germline CDR1 is SQVTM and CDR2 is ANQGSEA. The chain's CDR3 is CSAHSHVNTEAFF. The CDR3 DNA follows: TGCAGCGCCCACAGCCACGTGAACACTGAAGCTTTCTTT.

This clone was seen more than once but under ten times. One end of the junction fails to match germline, which may point to a read error. The J gene is TRBJ2-2, the V gene TRBV7-7; D possibly corresponds to TRBD2 (5 bases). Germline CDR1 reads SSHAT; CDR2 reads FNYEAQ (reference sequence). CDR3 length: 14 residues. The CDR3 sequence: CASSQDWNTGELFF. DNA for the CDR3: TGTGCTAGCAGCCAGGACTGGAACACCGGGGAGCTGTTTTTT.

The J gene is TRBJ2-2, the V gene TRBV7-8; 7 bases are a match to TRBD1. The J segment lost 4 bases and the V segment lost 5 bases, leaving 4 bases of the junction unmatched. CDR3 length equals 14 residues. The germline gives CDR1 SGHVS, CDR2 FQNEAQ. The DNA for the CDR3 is TGTGCCAGCAGCGAGACAGGGACCACCGGGGAGCTGTTTTTT. Protein sequence: CASSETGTTGELFF.

The rearrangement uses TRBV5-6 and TRBJ1-4, with D hard to call. Trimming removed 0 bases at V and 8 bases at J, with 8 bases between. CDR1 is SGHDT, CDR2 YYEEEE, per germline. The CDR3 loop spans 13 amino acids. CDR3 nucleotide sequence: TGTGCCAGCAGCTTGGCGGAACAGGAAAAACTGTTTTTT. It codes for CASSLAEQEKLFF.

This clone has only one observation. The chain recombines TRBV6-5 with TRBJ1-5; D gene unclear. CDR1 is MNHEY and CDR2 is SVGAGI in the germline V gene. The CDR3 loop spans 13 amino acids. V lost 8 bases, J lost 2 bases, and 10 bases lay in between. CDR3 sequence reads: CASGLQRNQPQHF. Here the CDR3 DNA reads TGTGCCAGCGGACTTCAACGCAATCAGCCCCAGCATTTT.

J is TRBJ1-2 and V is TRBV11-2; TRBD1 matches at 8 bases. There are 18 residues in the CDR3. V lost 2 bases and J lost 1; bases outside the gene matches: 12. The germline V gene has CDR1 SGHAT and CDR2 FQNNGV. The CDR3 nucleotides read TGTGCCAGCAGCTTACCCCCGGACAGGGACCTCCTTAACTATGGCTACACCTTC. Translation: CASSLPPDRDLLNYGYTF.

The chain has TRBV5-1 and TRBJ2-6; perhaps TRBD1 as D (5 bases). The germline V gene encodes CDR1 SGHRS and CDR2 YFSETQ. The V and J ends lost 3 bases and 0 bases respectively, with 7 bases between them. This CDR3 has 15 residues. CDR3 amino acids: CASSSDSSGANVLTF. CDR3 in DNA: TGCGCCAGCAGCTCCGACAGCTCTGGGGCCAACGTCCTGACTTTC.

This clone was counted only a few times. The chain employs TRBV5-4 and TRBJ1-5; 9 bases align to TRBD1. V shed 4 bases, J shed 4 bases, and the junction held 6 bases outside the gene matches. Looked up from germline, CDR1 is SGHNT and CDR2 is YYREEE (reference sequence). The CDR3 covers 15 residues. Written as DNA, the CDR3 is TGTGCCAGCAGCCCCGGGACAGGGCTGAATCAGCCCCAGCATTTT. Its protein is CASSPGTGLNQPQHF.

V and J are TRBV15 and TRBJ1-6; D gene unclear. Trimming left V 0 bases short and J 8 bases short, with 5 bases between. Germline V gene data show CDR1 as LNHNV and CDR2 as YYDKDF (reference sequence). CDR3 length equals 13 residues. The CDR3 bases are TGTGCCACCAGCAGAGATGGGGATTCACCCCTCCACTTT. Protein: CATSRDGDSPLHF.

Note on this clone: In the same sample, other DNA sequences code for this CDR3. The gene calls are TRBV19 and TRBJ2-6, with 8 bases lining up with TRBD2. The CDR3 is 17 residues long. Trimming cost V 2 bases and J 0 bases; bases outside gene matches: 3. Germline CDR1 and CDR2: LNHDA and SQIVND (reference sequence). CDR3 in amino acids: CASSISGGPSGANVLTF. The CDR3 region has the DNA TGTGCCAGTAGTATAAGCGGGGGACCCTCTGGGGCCAACGTCCTGACTTTC.

The chain couples TRBV7-8 to TRBJ1-2, with D perhaps TRBD1 (5 bases). The germline V gene has CDR1 SGHVS and CDR2 FQNEAQ. V was trimmed by 1 base and J by 2 bases, leaving 5 bases between them. The CDR3 is 13 amino acids. CDR3 in amino acids: CASSLGQNYGYTF. CDR3 DNA sequence: TGTGCCAGCAGCTTAGGACAGAACTATGGCTACACCTTC.

This rearrangement joins TRBV6-2 or TRBV6-3 to TRBJ2-2; 7 bases are a match to TRBD1. The CDR3 extends over 18 amino acids. Germline-derived CDR1 and CDR2 are MNHEY and SVGEGT. V shed 2 bases and J 1 base; nucleotides not matched to a gene: 10. CDR3 coding DNA: TGTGCCAGCAGTTACGATTTAAGGGGGACAGAGAACACCGGGGAGCTGTTTTTT. Encoded protein: CASSYDLRGTENTGELFF.

The chain combines TRBV7-9 with TRBJ1-2, with a tentative D call TRBD1 (5 bases). Deletions cut 6 bases from V and 7 bases from J, with 9 bases between. The germline V gene has CDR1 SEHNR and CDR2 FQNEAQ (reference sequence). The CDR3 runs 11 residues. The CDR3 sequence is CASSSGIGYTF. CDR3 sequence (DNA): TGTGCCAGCAGTTCAGGGATTGGCTACACCTTC.

The V call is TRBV18, the J call TRBJ1-1, with TRBD1 as a possible D gene (5 bases). This CDR3 comprises 14 residues. The germline gives CDR1 KGHSH, CDR2 LQKENI. The germline V and J ends were trimmed by 5 bases and 4 bases, with 14 bases remaining between them. The CDR3 loop is CASSIKTDFTEAFF. The DNA for the CDR3 is TGTGCCAGCTCAATTAAGACAGATTTCACTGAAGCTTTCTTT.

The V call is TRBV27, the J call TRBJ2-6; TRBD2 aligns across 13 bases. After removal of 5 bases from V and 0 bases from J, the junction contained 7 bases not matched to a gene. CDR3 length: 19 amino acids. Germline V gene data show CDR1 as MNHEY and CDR2 as SMNVEV (reference sequence). The CDR3 coding sequence is TGTGCCAGCAGTGATTACGGGACTAGCGGGATCTCTGGGGCCAACGTCCTGACTTTC. It yields the protein CASSDYGTSGISGANVLTF.

The chain employs TRBV7-2 and TRBJ1-4; 7 bases agree with TRBD1. V gave up 5 bases and J gave up 4 bases; unmatched junction bases: 4. The CDR3 runs to 14 residues. The germline V gene has CDR1 SGHTA and CDR2 FQGNSA. The CDR3 DNA reads as TGTGCCAGCAGCCTAGGGGACAGTAATGAAAAACTGTTTTTT. Translating gives CASSLGDSNEKLFF.

The J gene is TRBJ2-1, the V gene TRBV7-2; D uncertain. CDR1 and CDR2 from the germline V gene are SGHTA and FQGNSA. This CDR3 has 13 residues. V was trimmed by 8 bases and J by 10 bases, leaving 18 bases between them. The CDR3 is CASGQGPEREQFF. In DNA form, the CDR3 reads TGTGCCAGCGGGCAAGGGCCGGAGAGAGAGCAGTTCTTC.

V gene TRBV7-2 combines with J gene TRBJ2-1; possibly TRBD1 for D (6 bases). CDR1 and CDR2 (germline): SGHTA, FQGNSA. This CDR3 has 15 residues. V lost 5 bases and J lost 0, with 11 bases in between. CDR3 in amino acids: CASSPGTRSYNEQFF. As DNA, the CDR3 is TGTGCCAGCAGCCCCGGGACACGCTCCTACAATGAGCAGTTCTTC.

In this sample, this clone turned up once. The rearrangement joins TRBV12-2 to TRBJ1-2; the table calls TRBD1, which could not be checked here. TRBV12-2 is deemed a pseudogene. The CDR3 consists of 17 residues. CDR3 in amino acids: CASRLGPDPGTSYGYTF. The DNA of the CDR3 is TGTGCAAGTCGCTTAGGCCCTGACCCCGGGACATCTTATGGCTACACCTTC.